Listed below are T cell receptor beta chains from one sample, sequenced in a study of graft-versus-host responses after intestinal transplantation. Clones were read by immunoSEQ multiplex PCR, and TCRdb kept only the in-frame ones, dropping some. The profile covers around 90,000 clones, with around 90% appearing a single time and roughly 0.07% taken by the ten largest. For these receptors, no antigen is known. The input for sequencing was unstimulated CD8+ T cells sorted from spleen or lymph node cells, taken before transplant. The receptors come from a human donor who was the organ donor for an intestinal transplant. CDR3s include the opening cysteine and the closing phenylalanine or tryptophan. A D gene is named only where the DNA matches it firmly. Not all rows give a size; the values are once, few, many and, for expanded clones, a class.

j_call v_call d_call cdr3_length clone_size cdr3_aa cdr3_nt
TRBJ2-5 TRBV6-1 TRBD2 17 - CASSEAVAGAESETQYF TGTGCCAGCAGTGAAGCAGTGGCGGGAGCAGAGTCAGAGACCCAGTACTTC
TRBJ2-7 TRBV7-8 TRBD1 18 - CASSQGPTGTGYFYEQYF TGTGCCAGCAGCCAAGGCCCAACCGGGACAGGGTACTTCTACGAGCAGTACTTC
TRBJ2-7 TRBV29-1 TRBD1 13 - CSVWTGEIYEQYF TGCAGCGTGTGGACAGGGGAGATCTACGAGCAGTACTTC
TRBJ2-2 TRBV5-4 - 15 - CASSLAGGYTGELFF TGTGCCAGCAGCTTGGCTGGGGGGTACACCGGGGAGCTGTTTTTT
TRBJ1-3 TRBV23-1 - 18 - CASSQCPGKPHCGNTIYF TGCGCCAGCAGTCAATGCCCCGGTAAACCTCATTGTGGAAACACCATATATTTT
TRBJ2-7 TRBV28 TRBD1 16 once CASSLLRDRQTYEQYF TGTGCCAGCAGTTTACTCCGGGACAGGCAAACCTACGAGCAGTACTTC
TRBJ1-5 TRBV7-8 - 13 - CASSLTFNQPQHF TGTGCCAGCAGCTTAACTTTCAATCAGCCCCAGCATTTT
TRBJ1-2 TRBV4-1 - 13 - CASSPGSDYGYTF TGCGCCAGCAGCCCCGGGTCGGACTATGGCTACACCTTC
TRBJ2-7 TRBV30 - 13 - CAWSLPAVYEQYF TGTGCCTGGAGTTTGCCGGCGGTTTACGAGCAGTACTTC
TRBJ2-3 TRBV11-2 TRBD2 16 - CASSPGLALNTDTQYF TGTGCCAGCAGCCCGGGACTAGCCTTAAACACAGATACGCAGTATTTT
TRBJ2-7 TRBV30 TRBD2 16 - CAYSGTSGRNSYEQYF TGTGCCTATTCCGGGACTAGCGGGAGGAACTCCTACGAGCAGTACTTC
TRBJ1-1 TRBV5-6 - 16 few CASSLGREIFNTEAFF TGTGCCAGCAGCTTGGGGAGGGAGATATTCAACACTGAAGCTTTCTTT
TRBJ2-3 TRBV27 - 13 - CASSEDFRDNKYF TGTGCCAGCAGTGAAGATTTCCGGGACAATAAGTATTTT
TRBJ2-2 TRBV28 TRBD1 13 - CASSWTGDGELFF TGTGCCAGCAGCTGGACAGGGGACGGGGAGCTGTTTTTT
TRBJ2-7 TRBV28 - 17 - CASTAQNRAPYPYEQYF TGTGCCAGCACCGCCCAAAACAGGGCCCCGTACCCCTACGAGCAGTACTTC
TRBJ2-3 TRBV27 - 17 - CASRQATWTVSTDTQYF TGTGCCAGCAGGCAAGCTACATGGACAGTTAGCACAGATACGCAGTATTTT
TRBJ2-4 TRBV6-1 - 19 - CASSDSVNYYISLWNIQYF TGTGCCAGCAGTGATTCTGTGAACTACTATATATCTTTGTGGAACATTCAGTACTTC
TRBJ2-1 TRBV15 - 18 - CATSNGLADTLSYNEQFF TGTGCCACCAGCAACGGGTTAGCGGACACACTCTCCTACAATGAGCAGTTCTTC
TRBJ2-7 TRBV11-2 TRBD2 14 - CASAPLGLAGEQYF TGTGCCAGCGCTCCCCTGGGACTAGCGGGCGAGCAGTACTTC
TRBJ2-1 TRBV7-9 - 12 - CASSLDRTGLFF TGTGCCAGCAGCTTAGATAGAACAGGGTTGTTCTTC
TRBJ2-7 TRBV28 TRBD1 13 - CAFRDRATYEQYF TGTGCCTTCAGGGACAGGGCGACCTACGAGCAGTACTTC
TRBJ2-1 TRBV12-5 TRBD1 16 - CASGQPIGTGDNEQFF TGTGCTAGTGGTCAACCAATCGGGACAGGGGACAATGAGCAGTTCTTC
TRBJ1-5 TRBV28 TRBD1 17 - CASRKDRDVLRNQPQHF TGTGCCAGCAGAAAAGACAGGGACGTCCTCCGCAATCAGCCCCAGCATTTT
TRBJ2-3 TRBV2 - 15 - CASWGGGLSTDTQYF TGTGCCAGCTGGGGTGGCGGGCTAAGCACAGATACGCAGTATTTT
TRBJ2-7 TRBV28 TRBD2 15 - CASRLAGGGYYEQYF TGTGCCAGCAGATTAGCGGGAGGGGGATACTACGAGCAGTACTTC
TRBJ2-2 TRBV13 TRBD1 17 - CASSSSRTGANTGELFF TGTGCCAGCAGCTCCTCTAGGACAGGAGCAAACACCGGGGAGCTGTTTTTT
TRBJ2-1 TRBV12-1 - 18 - CASSLRLRDSVRINEQFF TGTGCCAGCAGCTTGCGACTTAGGGATAGCGTTAGGATCAATGAGCAGTTCTTC
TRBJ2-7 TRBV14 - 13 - CASSQGGSYEQYF TGTGCCAGCAGCCAAGGAGGATCCTACGAGCAGTACTTC
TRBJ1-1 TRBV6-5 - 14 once CASSPDPVNTEAFF TGTGCCAGCAGTCCAGATCCAGTTAACACTGAAGCTTTCTTT
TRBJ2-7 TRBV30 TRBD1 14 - CAWSGTGTVYEQYF TGTGCCTGGAGTGGGACCGGGACAGTTTACGAGCAGTACTTC
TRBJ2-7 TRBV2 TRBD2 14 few CASSEASGIYEQYF TGTGCCAGCAGTGAGGCTAGCGGGATCTACGAGCAGTACTTC
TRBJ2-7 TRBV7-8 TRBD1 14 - CASSHRDSSYEQYF TGTGCCAGCAGCCACCGGGACAGCTCCTACGAGCAGTACTTC
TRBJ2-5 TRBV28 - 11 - CASTEGETQYF TGTGCCAGCACGGAGGGAGAGACCCAGTACTTC
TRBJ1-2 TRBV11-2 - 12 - CASNPKGDRAFF TGTGCCAGCAACCCAAAAGGAGATAGAGCCTTCTTC
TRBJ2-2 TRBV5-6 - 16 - CASSLGGPQYTGELFF TGTGCCAGCAGCTTGGGGGGGCCGCAATACACCGGGGAGCTGTTTTTT
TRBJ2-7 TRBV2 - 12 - CASSVRSYEQYF TGTGCCAGCAGTGTCCGCTCCTACGAGCAGTACTTC
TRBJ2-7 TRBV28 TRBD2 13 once CASSFGTTYEQYF TGTGCCAGCAGTTTCGGGACTACCTACGAGCAGTACTTC
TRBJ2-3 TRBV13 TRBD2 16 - CASSPQREGFSDTQYF TGTGCCAGCAGCCCTCAGCGGGAGGGCTTTTCGGATACGCAGTATTTT
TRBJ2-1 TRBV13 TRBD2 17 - CASSLGRGLAKGNEQFF TGTGCCAGCAGCTTAGGCCGGGGACTAGCGAAGGGAAATGAGCAGTTCTTC
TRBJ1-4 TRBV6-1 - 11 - CASSYNEKLFF TGTGCCAGCAGTTATAATGAAAAACTGTTTTTT
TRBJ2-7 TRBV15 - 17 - CATSRDLPSAGYYEQYF TGTGCCACCAGCAGAGATTTGCCCTCTGCGGGGTACTACGAGCAGTACTTC